This TCR beta chain was profiled in a study of a mutant IDH1 vaccine in newly diagnosed glioma. The overall study: The initiation of vaccination occurred 4-6 weeks after radiotherapy alone, or with temozolomide cycles. Earlier care involved radiotherapy, temozolomide, or both, and the majority received both. Study-wide results and caveats: Changes in the top peripheral T cell clonotypes seemingly had no bearing on pseudoprogression.

Time point indicated: week 5, during vaccination. Every single dose of the vaccine, 300 ug of mutant IDH1 20-mer peptide, came with topical imiquimod. This CDR3 is 13 amino acids long. Germline lookup yields CDR1 SGHVS and CDR2 FNYEAQ. With 2 bases removed from V and 3 bases from J, the gap between germline ends came to 7 bases. This clone is a singleton in its sample. What it recognizes is unknown. Generated by immunoSEQ multiplex PCR, the TCRdb table keeps only in-frame clones and is missing some. The sample lists just under 80,000 clones; roughly 90% were seen once. This receptor was obtained from a woman in her 50s with glioma. The rearrangement uses TRBV7-6 and TRBJ1-1; D gene unclear. Here the sequenced sample was PBMCs, taken from a glioma patient whose treatment included an IDH1 peptide vaccine. Here the CDR3 DNA reads TGTGCCAGCAGCTTATCTTTAGACACTGAAGCTTTCTTT. Encoded protein: CASSLSLDTEAFF.